This T cell receptor (beta chain) was recorded in a study of spatial heterogeneity in lung cancer (dated by TCRdb to between 2018 and 2020). Some background on the complete study: Beta-chain transcripts were consistently detected in greater numbers than alpha-chain transcripts, which likely reflects a higher abundance of beta-chain transcripts. TCR repertoire features were related to nonsynonymous mutation counts determined by whole-exome sequencing of tumor tissue. In the raw uncorrected reads, each unique combination of TCR and UMI appeared more than ten times on average. The study quantitatively compared TCR alpha and beta repertoires across multiple tumor regions, matched nontumor lung and blood in non-small cell lung cancer. At surgery, some 220 tumor regions, around 65 matched nontumor lung samples and more than 50 PBMC samples were TCR-sequenced for both alpha and beta chains. Study-wide conclusions, independent of this receptor: Additional single-cell paired TCR alpha and beta sequencing was considered necessary to confirm, at a functional level, the hypothesis that regional TCRs recognize regional mutations. Ubiquitous expanded tumor TCRs were found in blood more often at tumor resection than at routine follow-up.

Libraries came from 5' RACE. Sequencing was performed on a NextSeq 500. To allow correction of PCR and sequencing errors, the TCR library protocol tagged every TCR cDNA molecule with a unique molecular identifier. Processing in the source paper ran as follows. TCR identification, UMI-based error correction and CDR3 extraction were performed with Decombinator tools. TCRs above a frequency of 2 per 1,000, corresponding to the top 1% of the tumor frequency distribution, were defined as expanded. Renyi diversity was computed with the R vegan package after each repertoire had been subsampled 100 times to 5,000 TCRs. CDR3 similarity networks were built from amino acid triplet string-kernel similarity, with CDR3s being connected when pairwise similarity was above 0.82. The public reads were quality trimmed at Q25 with fastp and then assembled into clones with MiXCR by TCRdb, keeping productive beta chains. Each CDR3 protein appears once, grouped with its most common genes and DNA. What appears here as the V and J calls and clone size reflects TCRdb's work, not the paper's. This sample lists tens of thousands of distinct CDR3 sequences; 4% to 6% were detected once. The ten most abundant clones make up roughly 25% of the sample.

The CDR3, from cysteine to phenylalanine, totals 13 residues. Just CDR3 DNA is preserved here, 39 bases in frame from base 1. The germline ends are 10 bases apart after V is trimmed by 10 bases and J by 0 bases. Sample time point, as interpreted from the label and publication: sample taken at primary tumor resection. Without any cell sorting, TCR sequencing was performed on whole RNA extracted either from tumor and nontumor lung tissue or from cryopreserved PBMC samples. Donors were 70 or so patients with early-stage, untreated non-small cell lung cancer from the lung TRACERx cohort. Only patients for whom sufficient RNA was available from at least two tumor regions were selected for TCR sequencing. This clonotype was counted ten times or more. Its antigen is currently not known. No base qualities exist here, and no much larger clone lies one base off it.

The clonotype comes from a female donor with early-stage non-small cell lung cancer. The sequenced sample was PBMCs, obtained at surgery. Here the chain combines TRBV12-3 or TRBV12-4 and TRBJ1-3, with the D segment identity uncertain. For the CDR3, the sequence is CATSAVSGNTIYF. The DNA sequence reads TGTGCCACCAGCGCGGTCTCTGGAAACACCATATATTTT.